This section outlines one T cell receptor beta chain sequence together with its context. No antigen is known for it. The data stem from a study of identifying expanded T cells in peripheral blood. Points from the study as a whole: Across healthy donors, higher total template counts meant significantly greater approximately two-week count variance. Over two and four weeks, about 15 and 19 clones changed, versus around 1.1 between replicates.

V shed 4 bases and J shed 2 bases, with 13 bases lying between them. The CDR3 covers 14 residues. The germline CDR1 and CDR2 sequences are SGDLS and YYNGEE. Healthy donors had no documented immune events, such as infections, while sampled. The data were produced by immunoSEQ multiplex PCR, yet TCRdb's version contains in-frame clones alone and is incomplete. Of tens of thousands of clones in the sample, over 75% are singletons; the top ten hold around 2.8%. This TCR was recovered from a person aged 18 to 69 in good health. The J gene is TRBJ2-7, the V gene TRBV9, with D possibly being TRBD2 (5 bases). Sequencing was carried out using blood. The CDR3 spells CASSRGGLAYEQYF. CDR3 nucleotide sequence: TGTGCCAGCAGCCGCGGCGGGCTAGCCTACGAGCAGTACTTC.